The present entry profiles one T cell receptor (beta chain) with its context. Its cognate antigen has yet to be identified. Base qualities are not provided; no much larger clone lies one nucleotide away. This sample was included in a study of blood T cell repertoires in COVID-19 (dated by TCRdb to 2020 to 2021). Notes on the research overall: Samples covering the acute and convalescent phases of COVID-19 were provided by collaborators in the United States, Italy and Spain. The samples were drawn from two sources: the first 160 participants of the ongoing ImmuneRACE study, and 1,200 or so subjects contributed by 6 global collaborators. The material from the prospective study consisted of cDNA or gDNA derived from T cells, B-cell-depleted T cells, or PBMCs. Deeply sampled blood TCRbeta repertoires from subjects exposed to, actively infected with, or recovered from COVID-19 were included in the dataset. HLA class I and class II types, where available, came from metadata supplied by the sample provider rather than from assay-based typing. The repertoires were released in a freely available public database intended as a resource for research on the immune response to SARS-CoV-2. Nearly every sample came with metadata listing a de-identified subject ID, COVID-19 status, age in years and sex.

TCRbeta CDR3 regions were amplified from genomic DNA by means of the immunoSEQ Assay, a bias-controlled multiplex PCR. The published analysis was carried out like this. Nucleated cell counts per sample were estimated from amplification of reference gene primers within the assay. To quantify the absolute abundance of each unique TCRbeta CDR3 rearrangement, sequence reads were collapsed and filtered. For each sample, productive Simpson clonality was calculated as the square root of Simpson's diversity index across productive rearrangements. In TCRdb, the immuneACCESS table is reduced to in-frame sequences with V and J assigned. These tables do not hold every clone; where another copy was compared, an unresolved V gene accounts for under half, and the others remain unexplained. V and J calls and clone size are those listed in that table; D and trimming were worked out from the DNA. Present in this sample are about 300,000 clones, over 75% of which were seen just once. About 10% of the sample lies in the top ten.

What the work shows at the level of the full study, not this receptor alone: The quantity of clinical and demographic metadata differed by source and by participant and was supplied without curation.

The CDR3 runs 14 residues from the cysteine to the phenylalanine. The entry retains the CDR3 DNA only, 42 bases that are in frame from base 1. The germline V gene gives CDR1 as SGHVS and CDR2 as FQNEAQ. Participants in the prospective study were aged roughly 18 to 100 years, lived in more than 20 United States geographic areas, and enrolled through a virtual design. In the prospective study, participants were assigned to cohorts based on the clinical history participants reported in a screening survey and a study questionnaire. Recovered participants in ImmuneRACE Cohort 3 were defined by two consecutive negative NP/OP PCR tests, clearance by a healthcare professional, or resolution of symptoms. In the prospective study, whole blood, serum and a nasopharyngeal or oropharyngeal swab were collected from each participant by mobile phlebotomists. Over a roughly two-month period, participants in the prospective study had the option of providing additional blood draws and questionnaires. Before DNA extraction, prospective study blood samples were shipped either frozen or at room temperature.

Recombination joined TRBV7-8 with TRBJ2-3, with a tentative D gene TRBD2 over 7 matching bases. The sample was PBMCs or T cells enriched from blood (not recorded which). The source of this sequence is a woman in her late teens or twenties who had recovered from COVID-19. At the DNA level, the sequence is TGTGCTGGGGGGGCCCGGGGGCGCACAGATACGCAGTATTTT. Translated, it reads CAGGARGRTDTQYF. Here the CDR3 is joined to the reference TRBV7-8 and TRBJ2-3 genes, and the full variable domain is: GAGVSQSPRYKVAKRGQDVALRCDPISGHVSLFWYQQALGQGPEFLTYFQNEAQLDKSGLPSDRFFAERPEGSVSTLKIQRTQQEDSAVYLCAGGARGRTDTQYFGPGTRLTVL.